The 32 T cell receptor beta chains below come from one sample, sequenced in a study of OX40 agonist ivuxolimab in advanced cancers. Using immunoSEQ multiplex PCR, the repertoire was profiled, and TCRdb retains in-frame clones only, with some absent. Of fewer than 85,000 clones listed, approximately 84% are singletons. The sample here was CD4+ or CD8+ T cells sorted from blood, taken in a trial of the OX40 agonist ivuxolimab. All receptors come from an adult with an advanced solid tumor such as melanoma, head and neck, liver or kidney cancer.

This chain joins TRBV5-1 and TRBJ1-2; 9 positions match TRBD1. The trim removed 5 bases at V and 4 bases at J, leaving 15 bases unmatched. Looked up from germline, CDR1 is SGHRS and CDR2 is YFSETQ. The CDR3 sequence is 17 residues long. CDR3 region: CASRDTGGEGQGYGYTF. Written as DNA, the CDR3 is TGCGCCAGCAGGGATACAGGGGGCGAGGGGCAGGGCTATGGCTACACCTTC.

The rearrangement links TRBV30 to TRBJ2-5; 11 bases match TRBD1. The junction had 3 bases not matched to a gene; V was cut back by 2 bases and J by 1 base. The V gene's germline CDR1 is GTSNPN and CDR2 SVGIG (reference sequence). This CDR3 spans 15 amino acids. CDR3 protein: CAWSTGTGGQETQYF. In DNA form, the CDR3 reads TGTGCCTGGAGTACCGGGACAGGGGGCCAAGAGACCCAGTACTTC.

The chain uses TRBV9 and TRBJ2-7, with TRBD1 identical over 10 bases. From germline, CDR1 is SGDLS and CDR2 YYNGEE. V was clipped by 3 bases and J by 3 bases; unmatched bases: 12. This CDR3 comprises 17 residues. The CDR3 coding sequence is TGTGCCAGCAGCGGGGGCAGGGGGACAGGGGCTTACTACGAGCAGTACTTC. Translated, it gives CASSGGRGTGAYYEQYF.

This chain joins TRBV19 and TRBJ2-2, with 11 bases lining up with TRBD1. The trim removed 5 bases at V and 3 bases at J, leaving 11 bases unmatched. The CDR3 extends over 18 amino acids. Germline CDR1 is LNHDA and CDR2 is SQIVND (reference sequence). CDR3 sequence: CASSPGTGGLGDTGELFF. CDR3 nucleotides: TGTGCCAGTAGTCCCGGGACAGGGGGACTGGGAGACACCGGGGAGCTGTTTTTT.

This rearrangement joins TRBV4-3 to TRBJ1-5, with TRBD1 matching over 8 bases. The length of the CDR3 is 14 residues. Losses at the gene ends were 4 bases for V and 11 bases for J; bases not matched to a gene: 10. The germline V gene encodes CDR1 LGHNA and CDR2 YSLEER. DNA for the CDR3: TGCGCCAGCAGCCCACAGACAGGGGAAGGGTCCCAGCATTTT. Translation gives CASSPQTGEGSQHF.

J is TRBJ2-3 and V is TRBV18, with a tentative D call TRBD1 (6 bases). The V end was cut by 1 base, the J end by 0 bases, with 11 bases between. The CDR3 spans 16 residues. From germline, CDR1 is KGHSH and CDR2 LQKENI. The CDR3 nucleotides read TGTGCCAGCTCACCACGAGGACAGTATAGCACAGATACGCAGTATTTT. It codes for CASSPRGQYSTDTQYF.

The chain links TRBV15 to TRBJ1-1, with 10 positions matching TRBD1. The CDR3 has 19 residues. Germline values: CDR1 LNHNV, CDR2 YYDKDF (reference sequence). V lost 0 bases to trimming and J lost 4 bases; unmatched junction nucleotides: 14. CDR3 in DNA: TGTGCCACCAGCAGAGAGATTCCCGGGACAGGGGTTAAACTCACTGAAGCTTTCTTT. As protein: CATSREIPGTGVKLTEAFF.

V is TRBV5-8 and J is TRBJ2-1; 7 bases align to TRBD2. The CDR3 is made up of 14 amino acids. The V segment lost 4 bases and the J segment 6 bases; nucleotides outside the gene matches: 7. Germline CDR1 reads SGHTS; CDR2 reads YDEGEE. The CDR3 nucleotides are TGTGCCAGCAGCACACAGCGGGGTTCCAATGAGCAGTTCTTC. It translates to CASSTQRGSNEQFF.

The chain uses TRBV7-2 and TRBJ1-1; D might be TRBD1 (6 bases). Trimming left V 3 bases short and J 4 bases short, with 12 bases between. Germline values: CDR1 SGHTA, CDR2 FQGNSA. CDR3 length: 14 amino acids. The DNA of the CDR3 is TGTGCCAGCAGCTTGGCAGGGGTGGCCACTGAAGCTTTCTTT. This sequence encodes CASSLAGVATEAFF.

The chain is built from TRBV15 and TRBJ1-3; no definite D call. Germline V gives CDR1 LNHNV, CDR2 YYDKDF (reference sequence). The CDR3 totals 15 residues. Deletions cut 6 bases from V and 2 bases from J, with 14 bases between. For the CDR3, the DNA is TGTGCCACCAGTCTGCAGGATCAAGCTGGAAACACCATATATTTT. The encoded protein is CATSLQDQAGNTIYF.

This clone was counted a single time. The chain carries TRBV4-2 and TRBJ2-1; D might be TRBD2 (6 bases). Trimming took 0 bases from V and 9 from J, leaving 12 bases between them. The CDR3 is 14 residues long. Germline V gives CDR1 LGHNA, CDR2 YNFKEQ. The CDR3: CASSQEGRRGEQFF. The CDR3 nucleotides are TGTGCCAGCAGCCAAGAAGGTAGGCGGGGTGAGCAGTTCTTC.

V usage is TRBV19 and J usage is TRBJ2-1, with TRBD2 as a possible D gene (6 bases). Trimming pared 6 bases from V and 0 bases from J, leaving 15 bases between. In germline, CDR1 is LNHDA, CDR2 SQIVND (reference sequence). The CDR3 length is 16 residues. CDR3 region: CASSNPGVRSYNEQFF. CDR3 in DNA: TGTGCCAGTAGCAATCCGGGGGTCCGCTCCTACAATGAGCAGTTCTTC.

This clone came up once. The J gene is TRBJ2-3, the V gene TRBV20-1; D not certain. Germline CDR1 and CDR2: DFQATT and SNEGSKA (reference sequence). The V gene lost 5 bases and the J gene lost 4 bases, with 7 bases spanning the gap. The length of the CDR3 is 11 residues. In DNA, the CDR3 is TGCAGTGCTGGGGAAGCAGATACGCAGTATTTT. Encoded protein: CSAGEADTQYF.

This chain uses TRBV5-4 with TRBJ2-3; tentatively, D is TRBD1 (6 bases). The V end lost 1 base, the J end lost 3 bases, and 6 bases lay between the germline ends. The CDR3 covers 13 residues. CDR1 SGHNT and CDR2 YYREEE come from the germline V gene (reference sequence). This CDR3 reads CASSLRGTDTQYF. CDR3 in DNA: TGTGCCAGCAGCTTGAGGGGGACAGATACGCAGTATTTT. The full variable domain, in which reference TRBV5-4 and TRBJ2-3 provide the parts outside the CDR3, is ETGVTQSPTHLIKTRGQQVTLRCSSQSGHNTVSWYQQALGQGPQFIFQYYREEENGRGNFPPRFSGLQFPNYSSELNVNALELDDSALYLCASSLRGTDTQYFGPGTRLTVL.

This sequence joins TRBV2 and TRBJ1-1; 11 bases fit TRBD1. This CDR3 contains 16 residues. CDR1 is SNHLY and CDR2 is FYNNEI in the germline V gene. Unmatched junction bases numbered 12, after V lost 6 bases and J lost 6 bases. CDR3 nucleotide sequence: TGTGCCAGCAGCGCCCGGGACAGGGGGAGTAGGGCTGAAGCTTTCTTT. The encoded protein is CASSARDRGSRAEAFF. The full variable domain, its missing parts supplied by reference TRBV2 and TRBJ1-1, is EPEVTQTPSHQVTQMGQEVILRCVPISNHLYFYWYRQILGQKVEFLVSFYNNEISEKSEIFDDQFSVERPDGSNFTLKIRSTKLEDSAMYFCASSARDRGSRAEAFFGQGTRLTVV.

This clone was observed once. The chain carries TRBV18 and TRBJ1-1; weak D call: TRBD1 (5 bases). The CDR3 is 14 residues long. In germline, CDR1 is KGHSH, CDR2 LQKENI. V lost 2 bases and J 5 bases, leaving 12 bases between the germline ends. Here the CDR3 DNA reads TGTGCCAGCTCACCAATTGGGGCGCAGACTGAAGCTTTCTTT. Its translation: CASSPIGAQTEAFF.

The V call is TRBV6-5, the J call TRBJ2-7, with unresolved D. This CDR3 has 15 amino acids. V was pared by 2 bases and J by 0 bases, with 11 bases between. The germline gives CDR1 MNHEY, CDR2 SVGAGI. CDR3 protein: CASSYDWTGSYEQYF. DNA of the CDR3: TGTGCCAGCAGTTACGATTGGACGGGCTCCTACGAGCAGTACTTC.

CDR3 in amino acids: CASSYGPRVQNTF. CDR3 coding DNA: TGTGCCAGCAGTTACGGTCCCCGGGTACAGAACACCTTC. J is TRBJ1-2 and V is TRBV28; unclear D gene. V lost 4 bases to trimming and J lost 12 bases, with 18 bases between them. Per germline, CDR1 MDHEN and CDR2 SYDVKM. The CDR3 contains 13 residues.

This clone has more than one count but fewer than ten. The chain is built from TRBV7-3 and TRBJ2-7, with a weak D call TRBD1 (5 bases). This CDR3 is 13 amino acids long. The V gene lost 4 bases and the J gene lost 5 bases, with 12 bases spanning the gap. Germline V gives CDR1 SGHTA, CDR2 FQGTGA. The CDR3 DNA reads as TGTGCCAGCAGCTCAATCTGGGGCGACGAGCAGTACTTC. Protein: CASSSIWGDEQYF.

The chain joins TRBV13 to TRBJ2-3; no clear D gene. The CDR3 is 13 amino acids. Germline CDR1 is PRHDT and CDR2 is FYEKMQ (reference sequence). The V end was cut by 0 bases, the J end by 4 bases, with 5 bases between. The CDR3 sequence is CASSLGAADTQYF. Here the CDR3 DNA reads TGTGCCAGCAGCTTAGGGGCCGCAGATACGCAGTATTTT. Variable domain in full (rest from reference TRBV13 and TRBJ2-3): AAGVIQSPRHLIKEKRETATLKCYPIPRHDTVYWYQQGPGQDPQFLISFYEKMQSDKGSIPDRFSAQQFSDYHSELNMSSLELGDSALYFCASSLGAADTQYFGPGTRLTVL.

V usage is TRBV7-2 and J usage is TRBJ2-1; 9 bases line up with TRBD1. Germline V lookup: CDR1 SGHTA, CDR2 FQGNSA. J gave up 8 bases and V 1 base, and 6 bases lay outside the gene matches. This CDR3 region has 15 residues. CDR3 in amino acids: CASSLGHRGPDEQFF. The CDR3, as DNA: TGTGCCAGCAGCTTAGGTCACAGGGGGCCGGATGAGCAGTTCTTC.

In its sample, this clone was seen a few times. The gene calls are TRBV19 and TRBJ2-1, with 7 bases matching TRBD1. Germline V lookup: CDR1 LNHDA, CDR2 SQIVND (reference sequence). CDR3 length: 17 amino acids. Germline trimming cut 5 bases from V and 3 bases from J; bases unmatched to any gene: 13. The CDR3 DNA sequence: TGTGCCAGTAGTTTTTTGCCGGGACAGATTAACTACAATGAGCAGTTCTTC. Residues: CASSFLPGQINYNEQFF.

The genes are TRBV5-1 and TRBJ1-2, with 8 bases aligning to TRBD1. Germline V gene data show CDR1 as SGHRS and CDR2 as YFSETQ. This CDR3 has 16 amino acids. The J segment lost 2 bases and the V segment lost 3 bases, leaving 9 bases of the junction unmatched. Here the CDR3 reads CASSSPPGGDNYGYTF. For the CDR3, the DNA is TGCGCCAGCAGCTCCCCCCCAGGGGGCGACAACTATGGCTACACCTTC.

As regards this clone: The germline gene is not matched at one end of the junction; a read error may be the cause. The chain uses TRBV6-4 and TRBJ2-6; 10 nucleotides line up with TRBD1. CDR3 length: 18 amino acids. The germline V gene encodes CDR1 MRHNA and CDR2 SNTAGT. Here the CDR3 DNA reads TGTGCCGGCAGAGACGGACAGGGGGTGGTCTCTGGGGCCAACGTCCTGACTTTC. Encoded protein: CAGRDGQGVVSGANVLTF.

The genes are TRBV5-1 and TRBJ2-1; no firm D call. Germline lookup yields CDR1 SGHRS and CDR2 YFSETQ. This CDR3 region has 15 residues. V was pared by 0 bases and J by 0 bases, with 7 bases between. CDR3 loop: CASSLGQSSYNEQFF. Written as DNA, the CDR3 is TGCGCCAGCAGCTTGGGGCAGAGCTCCTACAATGAGCAGTTCTTC.

The chain couples TRBV5-1 to TRBJ1-4; 8 bases match TRBD1. CDR3 length: 15 amino acids. V lost 4 bases to trimming and J lost 1 base; unmatched junction nucleotides: 3. The germline CDR1 and CDR2 sequences are SGHRS and YFSETQ. CDR3 bases: TGCGCCAGCAGCCAAGACAGGGGAACTAATGAAAAACTGTTTTTT. It codes for CASSQDRGTNEKLFF.

This sequence joins TRBV2 and TRBJ2-7, with D perhaps being TRBD1 or TRBD2 (6 bases each). CDR1 is SNHLY, CDR2 FYNNEI, per germline. V shed 7 bases and J shed 3 bases, with 13 bases lying between them. This CDR3 spans 13 amino acids. The CDR3 loop is CASTQGRSYEQYF. The CDR3 region has the DNA TGTGCCAGCACGCAGGGGAGGAGCTACGAGCAGTACTTC.

J is TRBJ1-2 and V is TRBV11-1, with TRBD1 identical over 7 bases. This CDR3 spans 13 amino acids. Losses at the gene ends were 5 bases for V and 4 bases for J; bases not matched to a gene: 4. Per germline, CDR1 SGHAT and CDR2 FQDESV (reference sequence). In DNA, the CDR3 is TGTGCCAGCAGCACGGGACAGAGCTATGGCTACACCTTC. It translates to CASSTGQSYGYTF.

This sequence joins TRBV5-1 and TRBJ1-5, with D possibly being TRBD1 (5 bases). The CDR3 length is 16 residues. Trimming pared 1 base from V and 2 bases from J, leaving 13 bases between. Germline V gene sequence: CDR1 SGHRS, CDR2 YFSETQ. CDR3 sequence reads: CASSLTGGIGNQPQHF. CDR3 coding DNA: TGCGCCAGCAGCTTGACCGGGGGGATCGGCAATCAGCCCCAGCATTTT.

The chain employs TRBV29-1 and TRBJ2-7; TRBD1 is a possible D gene (6 bases). V dropped 4 bases and J dropped 1 base, with 11 bases sitting between them. The CDR3 runs 13 residues. The germline V gene encodes CDR1 SQVTM and CDR2 ANQGSEA. This CDR3 is CSVGLRGSYEQYF. CDR3 DNA sequence: TGCAGCGTTGGCTTAAGGGGGTCCTACGAGCAGTACTTC.

V is TRBV2 and J is TRBJ2-1; TRBD1 matches 8 bases. Germline V gene data show CDR1 as SNHLY and CDR2 as FYNNEI. J was trimmed by 3 bases and V by 6 bases; bases with no gene match: 7. The length of the CDR3 is 15 residues. CDR3 nucleotide sequence: TGTGCCAGCAGAAGAGAGACAGGGGACTACAATGAGCAGTTCTTC. Translation gives CASRRETGDYNEQFF.

The chain recombines TRBV2 with TRBJ1-1; D gene ambiguous. The CDR3 runs 11 residues. Germline V lookup: CDR1 SNHLY, CDR2 FYNNEI. V was trimmed by 7 bases and J by 1 base, leaving 4 bases between them. CDR3 nucleotides: TGTGCCAGCATAAGGAACACTGAAGCTTTCTTT. Its protein is CASIRNTEAFF.